The 18 T cell receptor beta chains below were found in one sample sequenced in a study of blood T cell repertoires in COVID-19. Sequencing was performed with immunoSEQ multiplex PCR; in TCRdb, only in-frame clones are kept and a portion is missing. The sample comprises roughly 250,000 clones, roughly four fifths of which are singletons, and approximately 7% rests with the top ten. Sequenced material: peripheral blood. These receptors all come from a woman aged 45-60 years with acute or convalescent COVID-19.

This chain joins TRBV7-8 and TRBJ1-2; a possible D gene is TRBD1 (6 bases). Trimming shortened V by 1 base and J by 0 bases, and 12 bases separated the two germline ends. The CDR3 contains 16 residues. Germline V lookup: CDR1 SGHVS, CDR2 FQNEAQ. Here the CDR3 DNA reads TGTGCCAGCAGCTTAGTAGGGGGTACGGCTAACTATGGCTACACCTTC. As protein: CASSLVGGTANYGYTF.

V and J are TRBV27 and TRBJ1-2; a possible D gene is TRBD1 (5 bases). Trimming shortened V by 6 bases and J by 2 bases, and 13 bases separated the two germline ends. CDR3 size: 14 residues. The germline CDR1 and CDR2 sequences are MNHEY and SMNVEV (reference sequence). Here the CDR3 reads CASSRGRENYGYTF. The CDR3 DNA reads as TGTGCCAGCAGCCGGGGACGGGAGAACTATGGCTACACCTTC.

The chain is built from TRBV12-3 or TRBV12-4 and TRBJ2-5, with D possibly being TRBD2 (5 bases). V was shortened by 6 bases and J by 5 bases, with 13 bases between the two germline ends. The CDR3 loop spans 13 amino acids. CDR3: CASRSTSRETQYF. Written as DNA, the CDR3 is TGTGCCAGCAGAAGTACTAGTAGGGAGACCCAGTACTTC.

The V call is TRBV12-3 or TRBV12-4, the J call TRBJ2-1, with 10 bases lining up with TRBD1. This CDR3 comprises 11 residues. Trimming removed 6 bases from V and 15 bases from J; junction bases left unmatched: 5. This CDR3 reads CASRSGQGGFF. The CDR3 nucleotides read TGTGCCAGCAGAAGCGGACAGGGGGGGTTCTTC.

This sequence joins TRBV5-4 and TRBJ1-3; D is undetermined. The V and J ends lost 0 bases and 2 bases respectively, with 6 bases between them. This CDR3 spans 14 amino acids. CDR1 is SGHNT and CDR2 is YYREEE in the germline V gene (reference sequence). The CDR3 sequence: CASSLDLAGNTIYF. The CDR3 bases are TGTGCCAGCAGCTTGGACTTAGCTGGAAACACCATATATTTT.

The V and J genes are TRBV10-3 and TRBJ1-2; 8 bases align to TRBD1. Germline-derived CDR1 and CDR2 are ENHRY and SYGVKD. Trimming cost V 0 bases and J 6 bases; bases outside gene matches: 6. The CDR3 totals 15 residues. CDR3 nucleotides: TGTGCCATCAGTGAGTCCTCACAGGGGGGCGATGGCTACACCTTC. This codes for CAISESSQGGDGYTF.

The chain recombines TRBV19 with TRBJ2-1, with D possibly TRBD2 on 7 matching bases. Germline V gene sequence: CDR1 LNHDA, CDR2 SQIVND (reference sequence). Between the trimmed V and J ends, which lost 3 bases and 0 bases, there was a span of 18 bases. CDR3 size: 18 residues. The CDR3 here is CASSIRLIRGGSYNEQFF. CDR3 nucleotide sequence: TGTGCCAGTAGTATCCGCCTTATTAGGGGGGGCTCCTACAATGAGCAGTTCTTC.

About this clone: Other DNA sequences of this sample code for an identical CDR3. The chain combines TRBV3-1 (or the pseudogene TRBV3-2) with TRBJ2-7; D remains ambiguous. This CDR3 spans 12 amino acids. The ends were cut back, 1 base at V and 6 bases at J, with 7 bases in the middle. Germline CDR1 reads LGHDT; CDR2 reads YNNKEL (reference sequence). The CDR3 is CASSQGGGEQYF. The CDR3 DNA reads as TGTGCCAGCAGCCAAGGAGGTGGCGAGCAGTACTTC.

This clone was detected only once. This chain uses TRBV7-2 with TRBJ1-1; weak D call: TRBD1 (6 bases). The CDR3 loop spans 14 amino acids. V lost 1 base and J lost 11, with 17 bases in between. Germline loops: CDR1 SGHTA, CDR2 FQGNSA. The DNA of the CDR3 is TGTGCCAGCAGCTTAGAGGGACAAGGGACCGGGGCTTTCTTT. This sequence encodes CASSLEGQGTGAFF.

The table lists this clone with a count of one. The chain carries TRBV28 and TRBJ1-1; tentative D call: TRBD1 (5 bases). This CDR3 has 13 amino acids. Germline CDR1 and CDR2: MDHEN and SYDVKM. Trimming shortened V by 11 bases and J by 3 bases, and 16 bases separated the two germline ends. CDR3 sequence: CAALGWGDTEAFF. Written as DNA, the CDR3 is TGTGCCGCCCTGGGGTGGGGCGACACTGAAGCTTTCTTT.

The V call is TRBV6-2 or TRBV6-3, the J call TRBJ1-6, with D possibly TRBD1 on 5 matching bases. V gave up 2 bases and J gave up 15 bases, with 20 bases separating them. Germline V gene sequence: CDR1 MNHEY, CDR2 SVGEGT. This CDR3 comprises 15 residues. CDR3 loop: CASSYPGVSSRLLHF. The CDR3 region has the DNA TGTGCCAGCAGTTACCCGGGGGTTTCGAGTCGTCTCCTCCACTTT.

The chain combines TRBV6-1 with TRBJ2-7, with 10 bases matching TRBD2. Germline values: CDR1 MNHNS, CDR2 SASEGT. The ends lost 2 bases at V and 2 bases at J; junction bases unmatched: 0. This CDR3 is 14 amino acids long. CDR3: CASSELAGAYEQYF. CDR3 DNA: TGTGCCAGCAGTGAACTAGCGGGAGCCTACGAGCAGTACTTC.

The V call is TRBV11-2, the J call TRBJ1-6; D is unresolved. Looked up from germline, CDR1 is SGHAT and CDR2 is FQNNGV. The CDR3 runs to 15 residues. V dropped 0 bases and J dropped 4 bases, with 7 bases sitting between them. CDR3 residues: CASSLDGIYNSPLHF. In DNA form, the CDR3 reads TGTGCCAGCAGCTTAGACGGGATATATAATTCACCCCTCCACTTT. Based on the CDR3 plus reference TRBV11-2 and TRBJ1-6, the full variable domain is EAGVAQSPRYKIIEKRQSVAFWCNPISGHATLYWYQQILGQGPKLLIQFQNNGVVDDSQLPKDRFSAERLKGVDSTLKIQPAKLEDSAVYLCASSLDGIYNSPLHFGNGTRLTVT.

J is TRBJ2-1 and V is TRBV24-1; 9 bases agree with TRBD2. The germline V gene encodes CDR1 KGHDR and CDR2 SFDVKD. Trimming at V came to 8 bases and at J to 5 bases, leaving 12 bases not matched to a gene. The CDR3 runs 16 residues. CDR3 region: CATMGGRPSGNNEQFF. The CDR3 DNA follows: TGTGCCACCATGGGGGGTCGGCCTAGCGGGAACAATGAGCAGTTCTTC.

The chain is built from TRBV5-1 and TRBJ2-1, with D tentatively TRBD1 (7 bases). The CDR3 consists of 16 residues. Germline V gene sequence: CDR1 SGHRS, CDR2 YFSETQ. V was shortened by 0 bases and J by 1 base, with 11 bases between the two germline ends. CDR3 protein: CASSLAGDSSYNEQFF. CDR3 DNA sequence: TGCGCCAGCAGCTTGGCGGGGGACAGTTCCTACAATGAGCAGTTCTTC.

The DNA for the CDR3 is TGCGCCAGCAGCTTGGGCGGGAGCTACACCTACAATGAGCAGTTCTTC. Amino acid sequence: CASSLGGSYTYNEQFF. The J gene is TRBJ2-1, the V gene TRBV5-1; 7 bases map to TRBD2. The germline V gene encodes CDR1 SGHRS and CDR2 YFSETQ. V lost 0 bases, J lost 2 bases, and 5 bases stayed unmatched. The CDR3 spans 16 residues.

This clone was recorded once. This sequence joins TRBV5-6 and TRBJ1-5; D perhaps matches TRBD1 (5 bases). Germline CDR1 SGHDT, CDR2 YYEEEE. This CDR3 spans 17 amino acids. V lost 4 bases and J 3 bases, leaving 20 bases between the germline ends. The CDR3 reads CASSHARGKGNNQPQHF. As DNA, the CDR3 is TGTGCCAGCAGCCACGCTAGGGGAAAAGGGAACAATCAGCCCCAGCATTTT.

This chain joins TRBV6-4 and TRBJ1-2; D call uncertain. This CDR3 region has 15 residues. Germline V gene data show CDR1 as MRHNA and CDR2 as SNTAGT. Trimming pared 4 bases from V and 7 bases from J, leaving 19 bases between. The CDR3 bases are TGTGCCAGCAGTGCCAACCCAAACGTCCTCGGTGGCTACACCTTC. Its translation: CASSANPNVLGGYTF.